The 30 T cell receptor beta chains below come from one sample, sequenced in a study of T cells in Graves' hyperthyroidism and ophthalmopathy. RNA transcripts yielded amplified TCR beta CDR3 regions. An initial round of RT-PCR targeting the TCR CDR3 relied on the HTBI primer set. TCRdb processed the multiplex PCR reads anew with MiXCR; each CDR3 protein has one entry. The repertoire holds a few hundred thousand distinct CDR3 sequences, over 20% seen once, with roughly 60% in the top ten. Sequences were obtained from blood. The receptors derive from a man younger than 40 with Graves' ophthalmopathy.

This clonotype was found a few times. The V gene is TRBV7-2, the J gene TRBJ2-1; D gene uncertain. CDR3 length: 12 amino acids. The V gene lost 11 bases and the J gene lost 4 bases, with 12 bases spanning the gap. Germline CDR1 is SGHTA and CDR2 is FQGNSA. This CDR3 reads CARSAAYNEQFF. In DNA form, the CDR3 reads TGTGCCCGAAGCGCAGCGTACAATGAGCAGTTCTTC.

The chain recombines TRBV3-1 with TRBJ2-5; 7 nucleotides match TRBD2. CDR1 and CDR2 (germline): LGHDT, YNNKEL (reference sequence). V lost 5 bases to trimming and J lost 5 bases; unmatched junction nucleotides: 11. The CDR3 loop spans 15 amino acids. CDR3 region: CASSLGAGATETQYF. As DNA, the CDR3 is TGTGCCAGCAGCTTAGGGGCGGGAGCGACGGAGACCCAGTACTTC.

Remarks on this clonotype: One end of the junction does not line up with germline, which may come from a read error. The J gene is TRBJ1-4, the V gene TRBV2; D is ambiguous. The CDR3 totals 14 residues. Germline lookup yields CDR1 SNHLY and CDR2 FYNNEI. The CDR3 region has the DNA TGTGCCAGCAGGAGGGAATCCACTAATGAAAAACTGTCTTTT. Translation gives CASRRESTNEKLSF.

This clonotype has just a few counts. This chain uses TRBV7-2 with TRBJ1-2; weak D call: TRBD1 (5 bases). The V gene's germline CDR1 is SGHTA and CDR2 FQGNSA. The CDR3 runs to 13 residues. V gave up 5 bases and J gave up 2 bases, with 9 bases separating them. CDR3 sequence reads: CASSHGGNYGYTF. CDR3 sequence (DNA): TGTGCCAGCAGCCATGGGGGGAACTATGGCTACACCTTC.

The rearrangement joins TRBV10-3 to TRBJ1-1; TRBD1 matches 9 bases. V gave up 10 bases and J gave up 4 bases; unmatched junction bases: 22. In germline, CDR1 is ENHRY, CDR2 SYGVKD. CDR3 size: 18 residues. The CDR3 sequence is CATVRITGGKRSSTEAFF. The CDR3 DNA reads TGTGCCACCGTGAGGATCACAGGGGGCAAGAGGAGTAGCACTGAAGCTTTCTTT.

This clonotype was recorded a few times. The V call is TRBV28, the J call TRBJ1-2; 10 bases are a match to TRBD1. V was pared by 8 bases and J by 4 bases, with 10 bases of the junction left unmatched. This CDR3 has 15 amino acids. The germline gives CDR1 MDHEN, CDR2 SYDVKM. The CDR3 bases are TGTGCCAGCTCCCCCGGACAGGGGGGGTTCTATGGCTACACCTTC. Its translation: CASSPGQGGFYGYTF.

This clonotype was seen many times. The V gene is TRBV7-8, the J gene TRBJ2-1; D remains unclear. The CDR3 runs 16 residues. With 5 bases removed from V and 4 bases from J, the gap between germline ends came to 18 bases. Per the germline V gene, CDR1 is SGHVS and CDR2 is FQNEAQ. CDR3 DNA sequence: TGTGCCAGCAGCCCCGCAACTCTCGATGGTTACAATGAGCAGTTCTTC. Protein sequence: CASSPATLDGYNEQFF.

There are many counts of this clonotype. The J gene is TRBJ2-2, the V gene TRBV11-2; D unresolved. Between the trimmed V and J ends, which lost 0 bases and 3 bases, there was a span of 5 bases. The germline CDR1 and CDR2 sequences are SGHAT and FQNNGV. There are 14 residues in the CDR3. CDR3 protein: CASSLEGYTGELFF. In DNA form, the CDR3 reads TGTGCCAGCAGCTTAGAGGGGTACACCGGGGAGCTGTTTTTT.

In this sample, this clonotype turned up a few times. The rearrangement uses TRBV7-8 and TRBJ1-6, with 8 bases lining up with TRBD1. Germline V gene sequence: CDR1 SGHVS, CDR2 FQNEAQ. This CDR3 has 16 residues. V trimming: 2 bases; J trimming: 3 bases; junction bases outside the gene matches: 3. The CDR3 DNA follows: TGTGCCAGCAGCTTACAGGGGGCGTTCTATAATTCACCCCTCCACTTT. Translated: CASSLQGAFYNSPLHF.

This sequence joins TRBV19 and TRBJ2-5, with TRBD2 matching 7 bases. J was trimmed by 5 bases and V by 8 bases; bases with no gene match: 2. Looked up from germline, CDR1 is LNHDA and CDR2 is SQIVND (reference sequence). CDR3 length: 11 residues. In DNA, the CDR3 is TGTGCCAGTGGGGGGGGGGAGACCCAGTACTTC. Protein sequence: CASGGGETQYF.

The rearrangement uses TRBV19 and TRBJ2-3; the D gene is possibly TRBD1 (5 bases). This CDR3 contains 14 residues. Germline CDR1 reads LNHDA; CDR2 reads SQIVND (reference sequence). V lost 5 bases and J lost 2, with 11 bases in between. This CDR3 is CASSVRDFTDTQYF. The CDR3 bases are TGTGCCAGTAGTGTCAGGGATTTCACAGATACGCAGTATTTT.

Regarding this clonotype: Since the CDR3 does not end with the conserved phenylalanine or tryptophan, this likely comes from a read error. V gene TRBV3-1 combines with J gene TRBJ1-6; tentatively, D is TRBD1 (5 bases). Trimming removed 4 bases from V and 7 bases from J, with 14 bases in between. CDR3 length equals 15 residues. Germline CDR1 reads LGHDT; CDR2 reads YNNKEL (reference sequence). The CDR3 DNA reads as TGTGCCAGCAGCCTGGGTCGAGGGGACAATTCACCCCTCCACCTT. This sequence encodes CASSLGRGDNSPLHL.

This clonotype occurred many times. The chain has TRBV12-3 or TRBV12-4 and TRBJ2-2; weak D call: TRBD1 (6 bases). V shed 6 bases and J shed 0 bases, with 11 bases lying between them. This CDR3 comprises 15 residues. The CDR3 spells CASRKQGSNTGELFF. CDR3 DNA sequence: TGTGCCAGCAGAAAACAGGGTTCGAACACCGGGGAGCTGTTTTTT.

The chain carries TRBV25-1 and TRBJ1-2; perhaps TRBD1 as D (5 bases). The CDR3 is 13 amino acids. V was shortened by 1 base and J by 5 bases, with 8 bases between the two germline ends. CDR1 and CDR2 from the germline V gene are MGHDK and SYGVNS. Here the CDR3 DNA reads TGTGCCAGCAGTGAATGGGGGGTTTATGGCTACACCTTC. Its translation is CASSEWGVYGYTF.

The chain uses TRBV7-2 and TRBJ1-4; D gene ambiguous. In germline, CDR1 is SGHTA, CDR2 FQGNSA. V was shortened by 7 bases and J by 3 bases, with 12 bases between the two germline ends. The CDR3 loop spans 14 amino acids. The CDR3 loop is CASTPGSANEKLFF. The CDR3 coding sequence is TGTGCCAGCACTCCGGGTTCAGCTAATGAAAAACTGTTTTTT.

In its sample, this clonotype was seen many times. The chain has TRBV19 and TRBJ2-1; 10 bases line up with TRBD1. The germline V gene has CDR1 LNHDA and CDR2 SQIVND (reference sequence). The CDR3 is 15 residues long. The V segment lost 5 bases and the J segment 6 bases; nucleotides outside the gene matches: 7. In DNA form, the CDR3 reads TGTGCCAGTAGTCTTACCGGGACAGGGGTCAATGAGCAGTTCTTC. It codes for CASSLTGTGVNEQFF. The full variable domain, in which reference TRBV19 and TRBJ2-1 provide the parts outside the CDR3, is DGGITQSPKYLFRKEGQNVTLSCEQNLNHDAMYWYRQDPGQGLRLIYYSQIVNDFQKGDIAEGYSVSREKKESFPLTVTSAQKNPTAFYLCASSLTGTGVNEQFFGPGTRLTVL.

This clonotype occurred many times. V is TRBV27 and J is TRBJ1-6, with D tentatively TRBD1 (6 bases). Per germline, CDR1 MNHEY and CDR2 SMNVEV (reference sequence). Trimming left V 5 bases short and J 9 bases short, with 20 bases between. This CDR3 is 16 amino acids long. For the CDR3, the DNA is TGTGCCAGCAGTCCACAGGGTACGGTTGTCGGTTCACCCCTCCACTTT. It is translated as CASSPQGTVVGSPLHF.

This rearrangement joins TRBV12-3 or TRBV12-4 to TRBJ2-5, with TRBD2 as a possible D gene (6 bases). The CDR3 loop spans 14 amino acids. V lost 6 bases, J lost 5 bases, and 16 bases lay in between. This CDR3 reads CASSSWAGRETQYF. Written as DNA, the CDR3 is TGTGCCAGCAGCTCTTGGGCGGGACGGGAGACCCAGTACTTC.

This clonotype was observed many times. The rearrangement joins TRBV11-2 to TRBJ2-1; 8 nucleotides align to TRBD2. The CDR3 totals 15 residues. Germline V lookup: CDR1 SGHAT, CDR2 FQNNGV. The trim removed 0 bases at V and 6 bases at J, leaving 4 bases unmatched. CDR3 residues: CASSLDRTSRNEQFF. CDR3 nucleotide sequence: TGTGCCAGCAGCTTAGATCGGACTAGCCGCAATGAGCAGTTCTTC.

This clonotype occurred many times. The CDR3 here is CASSLRAGEETQYF. The CDR3 coding sequence is TGTGCCAGCAGTTTAAGGGCCGGGGAGGAGACCCAGTACTTC. The chain couples TRBV12-3 or TRBV12-4 to TRBJ2-5, with D perhaps TRBD2 (5 bases). Between the trimmed V and J ends, which lost 2 bases and 5 bases, there was a span of 12 bases. The CDR3 extends over 14 amino acids.

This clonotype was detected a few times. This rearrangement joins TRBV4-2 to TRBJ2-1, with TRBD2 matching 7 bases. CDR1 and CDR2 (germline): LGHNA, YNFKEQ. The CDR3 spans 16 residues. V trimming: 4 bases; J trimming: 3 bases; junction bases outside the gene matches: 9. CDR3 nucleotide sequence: TGTGCCAGCAGCCGTGGGCGGACTAGGGACTACAATGAGCAGTTCTTC. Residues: CASSRGRTRDYNEQFF.

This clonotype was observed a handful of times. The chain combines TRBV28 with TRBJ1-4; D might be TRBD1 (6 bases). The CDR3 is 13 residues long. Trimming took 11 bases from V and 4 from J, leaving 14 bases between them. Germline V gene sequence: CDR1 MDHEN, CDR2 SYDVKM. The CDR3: CASREGGNEKLFF. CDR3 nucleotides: TGTGCCTCCCGGGAGGGGGGTAATGAAAAACTGTTTTTT.

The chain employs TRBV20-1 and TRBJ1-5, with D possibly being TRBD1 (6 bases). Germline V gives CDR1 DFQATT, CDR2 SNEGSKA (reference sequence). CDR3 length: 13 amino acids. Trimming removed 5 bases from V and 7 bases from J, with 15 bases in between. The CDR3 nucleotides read TGCAGTGCTGCACAGGGAGGTTACCAGCCCCAGCATTTT. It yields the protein CSAAQGGYQPQHF.

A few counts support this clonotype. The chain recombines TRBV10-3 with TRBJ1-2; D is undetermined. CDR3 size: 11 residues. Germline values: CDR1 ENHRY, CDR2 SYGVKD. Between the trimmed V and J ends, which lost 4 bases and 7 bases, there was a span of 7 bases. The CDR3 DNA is TGTGCCATCAGTGTCGGATCTGGCTACACCTTC. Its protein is CAISVGSGYTF.

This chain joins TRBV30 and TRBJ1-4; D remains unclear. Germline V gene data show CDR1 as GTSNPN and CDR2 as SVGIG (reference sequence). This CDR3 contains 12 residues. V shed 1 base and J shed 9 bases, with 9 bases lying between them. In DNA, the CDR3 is TGTGCCTGGAGTGGTACCTCGAAAAAACTGTTTTTT. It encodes CAWSGTSKKLFF.

CDR3 loop: CATQWGVNTEAFF. In DNA form, the CDR3 reads TGTGCCACCCAGTGGGGGGTGAACACTGAAGCTTTCTTT. The chain employs TRBV24-1 and TRBJ1-1, with D perhaps TRBD1 (5 bases). This CDR3 has 13 amino acids. CDR1 is KGHDR, CDR2 SFDVKD, per germline. Trimming stripped 9 bases from V and 0 bases from J, with 10 bases between.

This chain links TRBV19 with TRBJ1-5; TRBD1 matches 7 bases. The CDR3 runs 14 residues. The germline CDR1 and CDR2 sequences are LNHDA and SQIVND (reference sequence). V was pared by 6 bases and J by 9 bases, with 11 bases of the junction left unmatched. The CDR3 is CASSETGLFRPQHF. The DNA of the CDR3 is TGTGCCAGTAGCGAGACAGGGTTGTTTCGGCCCCAGCATTTT.

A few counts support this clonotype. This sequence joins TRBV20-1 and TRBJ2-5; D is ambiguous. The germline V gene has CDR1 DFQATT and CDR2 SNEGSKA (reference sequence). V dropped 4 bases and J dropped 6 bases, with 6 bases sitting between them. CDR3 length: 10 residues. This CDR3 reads CSAIRQTQYF. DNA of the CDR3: TGCAGTGCTATTCGACAGACCCAGTACTTC.

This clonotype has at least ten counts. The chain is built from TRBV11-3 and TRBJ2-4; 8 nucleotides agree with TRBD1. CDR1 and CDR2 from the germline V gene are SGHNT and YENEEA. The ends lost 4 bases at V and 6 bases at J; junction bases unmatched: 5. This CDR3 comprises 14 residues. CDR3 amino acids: CASSYGQGVNIQYF. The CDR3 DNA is TGTGCCAGCAGCTACGGACAGGGAGTAAACATTCAGTACTTC.

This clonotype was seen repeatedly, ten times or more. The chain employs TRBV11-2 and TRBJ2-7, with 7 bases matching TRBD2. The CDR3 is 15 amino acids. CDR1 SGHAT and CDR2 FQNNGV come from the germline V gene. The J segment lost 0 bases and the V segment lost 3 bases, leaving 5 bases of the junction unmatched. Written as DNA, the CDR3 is TGTGCCAGCAGCTTTGGGCTAGCGGCCTCCTACGAGCAGTACTTC. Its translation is CASSFGLAASYEQYF.